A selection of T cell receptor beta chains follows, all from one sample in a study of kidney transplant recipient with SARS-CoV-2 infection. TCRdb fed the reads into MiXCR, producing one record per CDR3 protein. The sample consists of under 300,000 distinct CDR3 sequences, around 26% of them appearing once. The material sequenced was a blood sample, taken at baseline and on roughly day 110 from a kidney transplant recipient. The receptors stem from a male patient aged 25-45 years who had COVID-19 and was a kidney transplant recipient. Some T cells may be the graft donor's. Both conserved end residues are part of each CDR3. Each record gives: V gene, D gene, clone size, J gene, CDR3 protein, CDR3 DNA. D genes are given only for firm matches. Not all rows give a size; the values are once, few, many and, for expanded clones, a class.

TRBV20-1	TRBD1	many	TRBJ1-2	CSASTSTGARANYGYTF	TGCAGTGCTAGCACCTCGACAGGGGCGCGGGCTAACTATGGCTACACCTTC
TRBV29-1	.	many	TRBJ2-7	CSVEWGNEQYF	TGCAGCGTTGAATGGGGGAACGAGCAGTACTTC
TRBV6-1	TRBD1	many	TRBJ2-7	CASSELGTAPYEQYF	TGTGCCAGCAGTGAATTGGGGACAGCTCCCTACGAGCAGTACTTC
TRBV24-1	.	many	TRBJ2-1	CATSDPAQSVQQFF	TGTGCCACCAGTGATCCGGCACAATCGGTTCAGCAGTTCTTC
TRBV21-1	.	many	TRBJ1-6	CASSISHNSPLHF	TGTGCCAGCAGCATAAGCCATAATTCACCCCTCCACTTT
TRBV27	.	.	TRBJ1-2	CAGSLQGPYGYTF	TGTGCCGGCAGTTTACAGGGACCCTATGGCTACACCTTC
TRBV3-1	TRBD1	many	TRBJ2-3	CASSHSTGDRDTQYF	TGTGCCAGCAGCCATTCGACAGGGGACAGAGATACGCAGTATTTT
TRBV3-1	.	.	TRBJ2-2	CGSSGLIPISGLTGELFF	TGTGGCAGCAGCGGGCTTATTCCCATTTCAGGCTTGACCGGGGAGCTGTTTTTT
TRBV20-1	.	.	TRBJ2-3	CSASGSTDTQYF	TGCAGTGCTAGCGGGAGTACAGATACGCAGTATTTT
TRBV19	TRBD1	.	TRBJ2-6	CASSVGTGADLSGANVLTF	TGTGCCAGTAGTGTAGGAACAGGGGCGGACCTCTCTGGGGCCAACGTCCTGACTTTC
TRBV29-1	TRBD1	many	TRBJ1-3	CSVGQGSSGNTIYF	TGCAGCGTCGGACAGGGGAGCTCTGGAAACACCATATATTTT